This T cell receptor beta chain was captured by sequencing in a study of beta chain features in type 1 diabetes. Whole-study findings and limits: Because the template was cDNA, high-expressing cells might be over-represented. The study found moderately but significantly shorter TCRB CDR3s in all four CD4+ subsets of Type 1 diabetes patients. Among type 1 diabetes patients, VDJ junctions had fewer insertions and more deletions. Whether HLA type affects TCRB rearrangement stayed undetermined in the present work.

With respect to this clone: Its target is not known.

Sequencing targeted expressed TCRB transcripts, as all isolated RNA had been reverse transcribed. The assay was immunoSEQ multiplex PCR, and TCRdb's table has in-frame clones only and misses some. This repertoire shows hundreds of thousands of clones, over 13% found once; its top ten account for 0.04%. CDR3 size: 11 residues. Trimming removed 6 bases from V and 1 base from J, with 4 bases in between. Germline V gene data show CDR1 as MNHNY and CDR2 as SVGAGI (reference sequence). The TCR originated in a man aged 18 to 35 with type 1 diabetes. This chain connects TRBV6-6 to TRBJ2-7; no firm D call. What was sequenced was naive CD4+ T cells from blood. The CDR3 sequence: CASSASYEQYF. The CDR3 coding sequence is TGTGCCAGCAGCGCATCCTACGAGCAGTACTTC.